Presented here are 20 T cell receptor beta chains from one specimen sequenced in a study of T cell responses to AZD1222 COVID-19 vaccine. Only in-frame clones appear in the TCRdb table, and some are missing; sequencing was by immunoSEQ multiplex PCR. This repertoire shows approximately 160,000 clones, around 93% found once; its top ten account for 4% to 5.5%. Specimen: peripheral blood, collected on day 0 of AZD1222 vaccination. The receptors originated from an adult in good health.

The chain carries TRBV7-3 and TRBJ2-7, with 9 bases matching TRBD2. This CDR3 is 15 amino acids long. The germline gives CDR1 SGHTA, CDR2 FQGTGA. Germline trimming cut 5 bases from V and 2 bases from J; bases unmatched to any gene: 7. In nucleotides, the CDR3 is TGTGCCAGCAGCCCCAAGCGGGAGGTCACCTACGAGCAGTACTTC. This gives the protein CASSPKREVTYEQYF.

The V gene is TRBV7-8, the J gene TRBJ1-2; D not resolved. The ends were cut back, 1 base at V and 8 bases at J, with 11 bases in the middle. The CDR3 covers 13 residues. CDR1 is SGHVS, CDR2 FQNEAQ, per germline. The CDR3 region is CASSLGGRQGYTF. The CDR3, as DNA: TGTGCCAGCAGCTTAGGTGGACGGCAGGGCTACACCTTC.

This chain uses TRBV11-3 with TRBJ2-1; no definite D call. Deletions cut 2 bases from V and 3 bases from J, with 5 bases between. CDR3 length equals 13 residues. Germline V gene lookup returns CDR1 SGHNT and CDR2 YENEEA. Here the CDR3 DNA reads TGTGCCAGCAGCTTAAGTCTCTACAATGAGCAGTTCTTC. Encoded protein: CASSLSLYNEQFF.

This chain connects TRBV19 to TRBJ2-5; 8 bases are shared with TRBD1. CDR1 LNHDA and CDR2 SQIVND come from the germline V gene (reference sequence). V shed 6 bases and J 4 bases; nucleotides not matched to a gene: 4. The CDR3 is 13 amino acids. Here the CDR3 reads CASSMTGVETQYF. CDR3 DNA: TGTGCCAGTAGCATGACAGGGGTAGAGACCCAGTACTTC. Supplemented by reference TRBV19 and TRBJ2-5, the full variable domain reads DGGITQSPKYLFRKEGQNVTLSCEQNLNHDAMYWYRQDPGQGLRLIYYSQIVNDFQKGDIAEGYSVSREKKESFPLTVTSAQKNPTAFYLCASSMTGVETQYFGPGTRLLVL.

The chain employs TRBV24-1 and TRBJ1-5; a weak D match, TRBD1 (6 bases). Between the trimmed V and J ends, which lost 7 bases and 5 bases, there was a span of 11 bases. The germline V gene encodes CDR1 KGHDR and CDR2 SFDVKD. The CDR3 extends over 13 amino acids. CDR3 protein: CATSDRGDQPQHF. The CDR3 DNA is TGTGCCACCAGCGATAGGGGGGATCAGCCCCAGCATTTT.

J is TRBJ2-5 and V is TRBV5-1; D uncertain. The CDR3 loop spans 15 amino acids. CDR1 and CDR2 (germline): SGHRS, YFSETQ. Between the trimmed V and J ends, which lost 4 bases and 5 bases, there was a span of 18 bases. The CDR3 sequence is CASSPLFAVSETQYF. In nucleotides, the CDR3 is TGCGCCAGCAGCCCCCTTTTCGCCGTATCGGAGACCCAGTACTTC.

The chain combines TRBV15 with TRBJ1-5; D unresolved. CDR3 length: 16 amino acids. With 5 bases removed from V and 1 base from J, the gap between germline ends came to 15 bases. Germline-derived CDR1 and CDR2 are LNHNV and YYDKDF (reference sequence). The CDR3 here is CATSVSTRSSNQPQHF. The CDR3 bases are TGTGCCACCAGCGTCTCAACACGATCAAGCAATCAGCCCCAGCATTTT.

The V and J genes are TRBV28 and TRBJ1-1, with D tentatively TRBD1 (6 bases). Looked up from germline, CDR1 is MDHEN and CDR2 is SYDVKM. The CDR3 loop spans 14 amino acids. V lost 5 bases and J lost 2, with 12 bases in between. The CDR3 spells CASSHKGGNTEAFF. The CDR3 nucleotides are TGTGCCAGCAGTCATAAAGGGGGAAACACTGAAGCTTTCTTT.

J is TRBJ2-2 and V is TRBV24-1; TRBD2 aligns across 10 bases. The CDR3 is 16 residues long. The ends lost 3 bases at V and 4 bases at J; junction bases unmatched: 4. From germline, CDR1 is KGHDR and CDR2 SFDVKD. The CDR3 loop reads CATSDMSGRATGELFF. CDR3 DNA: TGTGCCACCAGTGATATGAGCGGGAGGGCCACCGGGGAGCTGTTTTTT.

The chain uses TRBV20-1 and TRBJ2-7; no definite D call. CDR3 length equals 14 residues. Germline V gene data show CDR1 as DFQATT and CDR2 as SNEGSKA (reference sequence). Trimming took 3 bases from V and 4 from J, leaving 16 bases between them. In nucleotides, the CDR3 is TGCAGTGCTAGTCCCTCTAGTGGGGTTTACGAGCAGTACTTC. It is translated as CSASPSSGVYEQYF.

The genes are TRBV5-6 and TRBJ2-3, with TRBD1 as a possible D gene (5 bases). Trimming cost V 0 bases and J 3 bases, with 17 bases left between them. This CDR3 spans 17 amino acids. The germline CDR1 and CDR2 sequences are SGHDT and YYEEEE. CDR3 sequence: CASSLVRWQGRTDTQYF. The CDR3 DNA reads TGTGCCAGCAGCTTGGTCCGGTGGCAGGGTAGGACAGATACGCAGTATTTT. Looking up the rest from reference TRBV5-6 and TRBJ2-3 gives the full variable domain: DAGVTQSPTHLIKTRGQQVTLRCSPKSGHDTVSWYQQALGQGPQFIFQYYEEEERQRGNFPDRFSGHQFPNYSSELNVNALLLGDSALYLCASSLVRWQGRTDTQYFGPGTRLTVL.

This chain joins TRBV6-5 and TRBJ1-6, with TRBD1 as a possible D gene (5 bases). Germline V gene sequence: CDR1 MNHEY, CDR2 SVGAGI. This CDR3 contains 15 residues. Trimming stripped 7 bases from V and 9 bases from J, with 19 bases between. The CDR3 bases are TGTGCCAGCAAAGGGGCCAGATCAAAAAGTTCACCCCTCCACTTT. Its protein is CASKGARSKSSPLHF.

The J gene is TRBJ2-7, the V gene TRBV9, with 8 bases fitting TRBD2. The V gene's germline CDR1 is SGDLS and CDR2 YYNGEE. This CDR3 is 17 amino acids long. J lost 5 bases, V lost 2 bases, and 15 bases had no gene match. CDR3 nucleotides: TGTGCCAGCAGCGTCGTCCCTAGACGGGAGGGCAGGAACGAGCAGTACTTC. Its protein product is CASSVVPRREGRNEQYF.

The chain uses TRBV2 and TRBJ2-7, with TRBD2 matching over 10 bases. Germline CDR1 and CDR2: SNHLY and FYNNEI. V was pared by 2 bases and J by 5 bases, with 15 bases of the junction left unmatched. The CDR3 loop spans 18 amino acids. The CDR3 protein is CASSERGLAGELGNEQYF. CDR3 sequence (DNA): TGTGCCAGCAGTGAAAGGGGTCTAGCGGGAGAGCTGGGGAACGAGCAGTACTTC.

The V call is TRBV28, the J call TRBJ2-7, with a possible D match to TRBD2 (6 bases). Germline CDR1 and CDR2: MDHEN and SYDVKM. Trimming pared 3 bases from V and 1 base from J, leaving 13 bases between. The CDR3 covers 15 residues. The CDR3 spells CASSFGGPRSYEQYF. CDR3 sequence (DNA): TGTGCCAGCAGTTTTGGAGGGCCTCGGTCCTACGAGCAGTACTTC.

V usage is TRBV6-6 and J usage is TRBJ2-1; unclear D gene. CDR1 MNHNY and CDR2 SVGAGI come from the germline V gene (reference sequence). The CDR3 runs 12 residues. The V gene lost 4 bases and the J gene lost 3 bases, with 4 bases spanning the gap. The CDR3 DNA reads TGTGCCAGCAGTTCGGGCTACAATGAGCAGTTCTTC. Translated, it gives CASSSGYNEQFF.

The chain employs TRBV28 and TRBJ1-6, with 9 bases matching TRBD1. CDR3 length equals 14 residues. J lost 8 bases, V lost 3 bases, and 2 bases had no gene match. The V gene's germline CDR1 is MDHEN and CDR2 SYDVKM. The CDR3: CASSFTGGDSPLHF. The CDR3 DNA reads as TGTGCCAGCAGTTTTACAGGGGGCGATTCACCCCTCCACTTT.

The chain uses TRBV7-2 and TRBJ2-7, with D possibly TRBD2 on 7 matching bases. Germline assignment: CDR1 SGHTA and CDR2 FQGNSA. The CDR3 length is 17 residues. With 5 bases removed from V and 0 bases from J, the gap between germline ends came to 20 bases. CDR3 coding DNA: TGTGCCAGCAGCAATAGGGGGGGGATGTCGGTCTCCTACGAGCAGTACTTC. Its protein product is CASSNRGGMSVSYEQYF. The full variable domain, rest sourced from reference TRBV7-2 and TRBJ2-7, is GAGVSQSPSNKVTEKGKDVELRCDPISGHTALYWYRQSLGQGLEFLIYFQGNSAPDKSGLPSDRFSAERTGGSVSTLTIQRTQQEDSAVYLCASSNRGGMSVSYEQYFGPGTRLTVT.

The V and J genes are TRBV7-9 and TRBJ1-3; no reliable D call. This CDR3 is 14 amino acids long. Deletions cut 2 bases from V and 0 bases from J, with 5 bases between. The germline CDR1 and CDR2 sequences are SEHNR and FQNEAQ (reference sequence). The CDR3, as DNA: TGTGCCAGCAGCTTAAGCTTCTCTGGAAACACCATATATTTT. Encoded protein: CASSLSFSGNTIYF.

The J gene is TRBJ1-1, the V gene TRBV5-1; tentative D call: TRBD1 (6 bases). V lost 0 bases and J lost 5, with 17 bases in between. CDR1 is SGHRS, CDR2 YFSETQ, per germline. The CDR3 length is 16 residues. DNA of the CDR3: TGCGCCAGCAGCTTGGTAGGGGGAGGGAAGAGAACTGAAGCTTTCTTT. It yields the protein CASSLVGGGKRTEAFF.